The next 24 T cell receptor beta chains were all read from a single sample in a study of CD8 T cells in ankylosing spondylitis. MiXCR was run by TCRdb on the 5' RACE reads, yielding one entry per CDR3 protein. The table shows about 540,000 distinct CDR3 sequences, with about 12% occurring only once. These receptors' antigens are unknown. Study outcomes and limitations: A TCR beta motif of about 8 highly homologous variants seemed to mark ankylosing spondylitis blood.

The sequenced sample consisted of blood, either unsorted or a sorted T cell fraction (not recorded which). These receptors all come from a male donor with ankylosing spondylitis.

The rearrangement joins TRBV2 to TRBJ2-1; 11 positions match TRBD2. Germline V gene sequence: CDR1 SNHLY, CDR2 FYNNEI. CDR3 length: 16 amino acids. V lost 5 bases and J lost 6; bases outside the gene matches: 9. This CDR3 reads CASSYFSGRASNEQFF. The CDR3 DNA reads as TGTGCCAGCAGTTACTTTAGCGGGAGGGCCTCCAATGAGCAGTTCTTC. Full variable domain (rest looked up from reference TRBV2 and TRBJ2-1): EPEVTQTPSHQVTQMGQEVILRCVPISNHLYFYWYRQILGQKVEFLVSFYNNEISEKSEIFDDQFSVERPDGSNFTLKIRSTKLEDSAMYFCASSYFSGRASNEQFFGPGTRLTVL.

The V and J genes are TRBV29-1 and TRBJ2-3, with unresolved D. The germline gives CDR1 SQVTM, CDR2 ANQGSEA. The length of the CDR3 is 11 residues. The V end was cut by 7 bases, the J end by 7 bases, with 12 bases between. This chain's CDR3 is CSALVLNTQYF. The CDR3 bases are TGCAGCGCCCTCGTTCTTAATACGCAGTATTTT.

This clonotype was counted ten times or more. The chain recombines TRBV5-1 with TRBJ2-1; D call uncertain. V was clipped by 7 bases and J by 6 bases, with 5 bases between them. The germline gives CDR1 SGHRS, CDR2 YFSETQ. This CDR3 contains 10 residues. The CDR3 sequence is CASGGNEQFF. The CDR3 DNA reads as TGCGCCAGCGGTGGCAATGAGCAGTTCTTC.

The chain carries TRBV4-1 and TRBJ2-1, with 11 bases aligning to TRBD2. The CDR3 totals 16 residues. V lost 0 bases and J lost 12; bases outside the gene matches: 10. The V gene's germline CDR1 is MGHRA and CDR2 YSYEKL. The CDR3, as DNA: TGCGCCAGCAGCCAAGAGCCGGGACTAGCGGCATTTGGGCAGTTCTTC. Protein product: CASSQEPGLAAFGQFF.

The CDR3 region is CASSPPVINYGYTF. The CDR3 DNA reads TGTGCCAGCTCACCACCGGTGATTAACTATGGCTACACCTTC. V and J are TRBV18 and TRBJ1-2; D gene uncertain. The germline V and J ends were trimmed by 0 bases and 1 base, with 6 bases remaining between them. Germline CDR1 reads KGHSH; CDR2 reads LQKENI. CDR3 size: 14 residues.

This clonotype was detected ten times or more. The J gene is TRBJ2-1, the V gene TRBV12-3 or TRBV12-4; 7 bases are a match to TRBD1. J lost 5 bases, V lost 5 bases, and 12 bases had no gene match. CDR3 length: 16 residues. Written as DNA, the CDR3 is TGTGCCAGCAGTCCATCATCCGGGACAGTGAACAATGAGCAGTTCTTC. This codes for CASSPSSGTVNNEQFF.

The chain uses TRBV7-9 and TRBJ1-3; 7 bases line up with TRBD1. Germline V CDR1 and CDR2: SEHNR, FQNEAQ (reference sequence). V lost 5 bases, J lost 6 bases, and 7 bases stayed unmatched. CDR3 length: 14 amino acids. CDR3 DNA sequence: TGTGCCAGCAGCCAGGACAGGCCCCCAAACACCATATATTTT. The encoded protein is CASSQDRPPNTIYF.

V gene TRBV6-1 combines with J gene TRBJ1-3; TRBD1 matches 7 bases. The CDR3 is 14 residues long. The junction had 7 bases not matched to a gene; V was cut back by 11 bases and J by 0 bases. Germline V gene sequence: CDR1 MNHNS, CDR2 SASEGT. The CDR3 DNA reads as TGTGCCGGGAGGACAGGACACTCTGGAAACACCATATATTTT. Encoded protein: CAGRTGHSGNTIYF.

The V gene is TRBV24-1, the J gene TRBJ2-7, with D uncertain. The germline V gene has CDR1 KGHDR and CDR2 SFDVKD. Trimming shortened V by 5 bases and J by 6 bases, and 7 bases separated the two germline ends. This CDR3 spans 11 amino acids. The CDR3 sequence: CATSGGSEQYF. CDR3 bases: TGTGCCACCAGTGGGGGTTCCGAGCAGTACTTC.

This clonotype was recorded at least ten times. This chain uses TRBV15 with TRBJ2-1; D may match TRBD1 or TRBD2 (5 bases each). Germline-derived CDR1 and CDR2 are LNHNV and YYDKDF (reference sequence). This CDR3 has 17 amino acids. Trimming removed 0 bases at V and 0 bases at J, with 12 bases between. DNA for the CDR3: TGTGCCACCAGCAGAGATGGGGGACGGAGCTCCTACAATGAGCAGTTCTTC. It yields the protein CATSRDGGRSSYNEQFF.

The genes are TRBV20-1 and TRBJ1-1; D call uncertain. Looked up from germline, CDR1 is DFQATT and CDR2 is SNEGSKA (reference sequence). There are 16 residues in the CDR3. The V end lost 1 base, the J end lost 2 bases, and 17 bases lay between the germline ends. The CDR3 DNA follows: TGCAGTGCTAGAGGCATACCGGGATTAGAAAACACTGAAGCTTTCTTT. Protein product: CSARGIPGLENTEAFF.

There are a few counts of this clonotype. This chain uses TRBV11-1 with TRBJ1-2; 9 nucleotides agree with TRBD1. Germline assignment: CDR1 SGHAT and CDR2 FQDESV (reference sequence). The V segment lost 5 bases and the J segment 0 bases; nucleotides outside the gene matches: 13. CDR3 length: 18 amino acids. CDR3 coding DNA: TGTGCCAGCAGCCGGGGACAGGGAAGGCCCGACGCTAACTATGGCTACACCTTC. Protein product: CASSRGQGRPDANYGYTF.

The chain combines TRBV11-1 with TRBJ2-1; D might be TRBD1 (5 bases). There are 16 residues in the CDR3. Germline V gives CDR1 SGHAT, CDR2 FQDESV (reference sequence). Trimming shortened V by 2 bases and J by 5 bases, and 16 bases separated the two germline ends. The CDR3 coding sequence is TGTGCCAGCAGCTTATTTGGGGCCCTGGGGAACAATGAGCAGTTCTTC. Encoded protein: CASSLFGALGNNEQFF.

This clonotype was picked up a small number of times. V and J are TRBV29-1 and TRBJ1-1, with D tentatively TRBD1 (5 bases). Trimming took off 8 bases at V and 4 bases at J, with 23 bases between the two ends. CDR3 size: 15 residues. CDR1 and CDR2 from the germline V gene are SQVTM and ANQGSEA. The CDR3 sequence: CSSDGPPIRGTEAFF. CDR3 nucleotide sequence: TGCAGCTCGGACGGGCCACCTATAAGGGGCACTGAAGCTTTCTTT. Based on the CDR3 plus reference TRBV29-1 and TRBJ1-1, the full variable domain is SAVISQKPSRDICQRGTSLTIQCQVDSQVTMMFWYRQQPGQSLTLIATANQGSEATYESGFVIDKFPISRPNLTFSTLTVSNMSPEDSSIYLCSSDGPPIRGTEAFFGQGTRLTVV.

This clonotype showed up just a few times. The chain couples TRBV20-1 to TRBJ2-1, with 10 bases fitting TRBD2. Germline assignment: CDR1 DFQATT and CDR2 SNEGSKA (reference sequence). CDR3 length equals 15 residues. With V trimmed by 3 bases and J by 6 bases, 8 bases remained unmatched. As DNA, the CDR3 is TGCAGTGCTAGGGCCCTAGCGGGAGTTGCCAATGAGCAGTTCTTC. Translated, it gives CSARALAGVANEQFF.

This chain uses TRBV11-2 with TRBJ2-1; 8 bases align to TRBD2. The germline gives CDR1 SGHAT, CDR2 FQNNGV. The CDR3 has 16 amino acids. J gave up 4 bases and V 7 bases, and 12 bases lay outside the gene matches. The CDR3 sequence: CASNPPAGGLYNEQFF. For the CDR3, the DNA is TGTGCCAGCAACCCGCCGGCGGGAGGCCTATACAATGAGCAGTTCTTC.

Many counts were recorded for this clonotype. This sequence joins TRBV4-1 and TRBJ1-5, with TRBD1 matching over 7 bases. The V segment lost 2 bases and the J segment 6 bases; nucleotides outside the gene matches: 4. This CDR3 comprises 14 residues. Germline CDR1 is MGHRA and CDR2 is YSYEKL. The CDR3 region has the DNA TGCGCCAGCAGCCAACGACAGGGTGGTCAGCCCCAGCATTTT. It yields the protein CASSQRQGGQPQHF.

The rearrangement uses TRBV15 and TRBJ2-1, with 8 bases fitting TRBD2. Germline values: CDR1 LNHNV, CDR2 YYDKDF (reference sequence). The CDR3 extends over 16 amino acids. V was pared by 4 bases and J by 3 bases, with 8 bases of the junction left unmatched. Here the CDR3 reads CATSTLTSANYNEQFF. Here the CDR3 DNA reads TGTGCCACCAGCACCCTGACTAGCGCCAACTACAATGAGCAGTTCTTC.

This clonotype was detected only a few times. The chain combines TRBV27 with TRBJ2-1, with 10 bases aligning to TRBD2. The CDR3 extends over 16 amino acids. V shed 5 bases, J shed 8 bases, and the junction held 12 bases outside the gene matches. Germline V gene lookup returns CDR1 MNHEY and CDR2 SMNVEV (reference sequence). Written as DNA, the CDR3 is TGTGCCAGCAGTAGGGGACTAGCGAACAATAAGGATGAGCAGTTCTTC. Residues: CASSRGLANNKDEQFF.

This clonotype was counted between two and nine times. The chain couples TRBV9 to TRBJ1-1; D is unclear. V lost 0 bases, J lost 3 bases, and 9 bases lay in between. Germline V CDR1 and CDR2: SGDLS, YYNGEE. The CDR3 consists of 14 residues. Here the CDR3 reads CASSVGGGDTEAFF. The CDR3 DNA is TGTGCCAGCAGCGTAGGCGGAGGAGACACTGAAGCTTTCTTT.

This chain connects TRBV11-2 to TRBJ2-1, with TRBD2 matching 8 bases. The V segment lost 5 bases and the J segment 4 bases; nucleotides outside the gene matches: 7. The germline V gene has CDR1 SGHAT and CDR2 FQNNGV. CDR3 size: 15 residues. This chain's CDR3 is CASSTSGFPYNEQFF. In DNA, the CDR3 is TGTGCCAGCAGCACTAGCGGCTTCCCGTACAATGAGCAGTTCTTC.

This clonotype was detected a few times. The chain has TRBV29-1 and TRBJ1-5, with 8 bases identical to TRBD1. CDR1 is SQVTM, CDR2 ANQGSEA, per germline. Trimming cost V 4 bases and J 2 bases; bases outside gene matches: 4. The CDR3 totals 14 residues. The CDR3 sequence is CSVAGGDGNQPQHF. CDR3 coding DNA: TGCAGCGTTGCAGGGGGCGATGGCAATCAGCCCCAGCATTTT. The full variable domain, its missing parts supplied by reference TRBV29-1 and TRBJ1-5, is SAVISQKPSRDICQRGTSLTIQCQVDSQVTMMFWYRQQPGQSLTLIATANQGSEATYESGFVIDKFPISRPNLTFSTLTVSNMSPEDSSIYLCSVAGGDGNQPQHFGDGTRLSIL.

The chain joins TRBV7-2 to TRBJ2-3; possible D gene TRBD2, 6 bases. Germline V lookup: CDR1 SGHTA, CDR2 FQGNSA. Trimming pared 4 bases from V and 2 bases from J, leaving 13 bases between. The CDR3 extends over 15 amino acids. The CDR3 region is CASSSSGLATDTQYF. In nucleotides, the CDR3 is TGTGCCAGCAGCTCAAGCGGGTTGGCCACAGATACGCAGTATTTT.

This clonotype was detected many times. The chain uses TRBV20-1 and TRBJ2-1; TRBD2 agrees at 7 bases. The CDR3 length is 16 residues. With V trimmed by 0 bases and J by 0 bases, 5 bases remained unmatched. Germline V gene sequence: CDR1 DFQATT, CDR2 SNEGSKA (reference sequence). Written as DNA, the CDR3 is TGCAGTGCTAGAGAAATCGGGGGGAGCTCCTACAATGAGCAGTTCTTC. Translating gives CSAREIGGSSYNEQFF.